The source of this T cell receptor beta chain is a study of blood T cell repertoires in COVID-19. Profiling relied on immunoSEQ multiplex PCR, and the TCRdb table lists in-frame clones only, not all of them. The sample lists approximately 210,000 clones; roughly nine tenths were seen once. This clone was found a few times. The ends were cut back, 6 bases at V and 2 bases at J, with 13 bases in the middle. CDR1 and CDR2 from the germline V gene are MGHDK and SYGVNS. This CDR3 has 14 amino acids. The TCR comes from a woman in her seventies with acute or convalescent COVID-19. This chain joins TRBV25-1 and TRBJ1-2; a weak D match, TRBD1 (6 bases). Sequencing was performed on peripheral blood. CDR3 sequence (DNA): TGTGCCAGCAGGGCGTCAGGGGACAACTATGGCTACACCTTC. Residues: CASRASGDNYGYTF.